This T cell receptor beta chain was retrieved from a study of shared clonotypes between healthy human individuals. Study details: Each donor contributed plates that comprised three CD4 naive, three CD4 memory, two CD8 naive and one CD8 memory. The study, taken as a whole, reports: When naive CD4 clonotypes were compared across a few donors, approximately 5% were shared. Measured sharing among donors was expected to vary with sequencing depth.

As concerns this clone: Antigen: not known.

Sequencing used immunoSEQ multiplex PCR; TCRdb keeps in-frame clones, though not all of them. This table has over a million clones, about 96% appearing once. This clonotype was obtained from a man under 40 in good health. The specimen sequenced was naive CD4+ T cells sorted from blood. Subset here: CD45RA+ positively selected.

The CDR3 is CASRTTGYYGYTF. CDR3 DNA sequence: TGTGCCAGCAGAACGACAGGGTACTATGGCTACACCTTC. V gene TRBV28 combines with J gene TRBJ1-2, with TRBD1 matching over 7 bases. Germline loops: CDR1 MDHEN, CDR2 SYDVKM. This CDR3 has 13 residues. V shed 6 bases and J 3 bases; nucleotides not matched to a gene: 4.